The TCR beta chain under discussion was sequenced for a study of monozygotic twins with cystic fibrosis. Findings and caveats of the study: Nucleotide-identical clonotype sharing was significantly higher within monozygotic CF twin pairs than between unrelated CF individuals. Shared CDR3 numbers were not associated with age, concordance or severity. J usage was most co-twin-similar in 8 of 16 pairs, V in 13.

Trimming stripped 3 bases from V and 11 bases from J, with 16 bases between. The CDR3 contains 13 residues. Germline V gene sequence: CDR1 MDHEN, CDR2 SYDVKM. As regards this clone: As yet, its antigen is unknown.

The protocol was immunoSEQ multiplex PCR, while the TCRdb copy is restricted to in-frame clones and leaves out a portion. The data hold 25,000 to 35,000 clones, with 85% observed a single time. Sequencing used blood. This chain connects TRBV28 to TRBJ1-1; D call uncertain. The TCR comes from a girl between 2 and 10 years old with cystic fibrosis. The CDR3 DNA reads TGTGCCAGCAGTTTTTATGTCGAGGGTTATGCTTTCTTT. It codes for CASSFYVEGYAFF.